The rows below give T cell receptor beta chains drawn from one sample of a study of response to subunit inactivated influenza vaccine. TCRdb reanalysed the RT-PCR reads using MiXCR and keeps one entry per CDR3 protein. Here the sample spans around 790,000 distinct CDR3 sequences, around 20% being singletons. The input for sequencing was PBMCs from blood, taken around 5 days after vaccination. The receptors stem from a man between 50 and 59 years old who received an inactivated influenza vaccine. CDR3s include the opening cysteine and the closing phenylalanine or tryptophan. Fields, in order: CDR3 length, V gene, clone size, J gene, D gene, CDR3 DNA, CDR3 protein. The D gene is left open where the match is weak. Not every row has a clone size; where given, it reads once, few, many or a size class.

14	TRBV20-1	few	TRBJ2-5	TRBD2	TGCAGTGCTAGACCACTAGCGACCCAAGAGACCCAGTACTTC	CSARPLATQETQYF
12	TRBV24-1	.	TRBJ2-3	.	TGTGCCACTGGATCTAACACAGATACGCAGTATTTT	CATGSNTDTQYF
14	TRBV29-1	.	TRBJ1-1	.	TGCAGCGTCGCACAGGAAAAATCGAGGACTGGAGCTTTCTTT	CSVAQEKSRTGAFF
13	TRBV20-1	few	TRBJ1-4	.	TGCAGTGCGACTGTGGTAGGGAGTGAAAAACTGTTTTTT	CSATVVGSEKLFF
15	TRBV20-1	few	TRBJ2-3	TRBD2	TGCAGTGCTAGATCCCCTAGCGGCAGCACAGATACGCAGTATTTT	CSARSPSGSTDTQYF
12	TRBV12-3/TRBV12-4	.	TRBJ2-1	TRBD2	TGTGCCAGCAGTTATAGCGGGACCGAGCAGTTCTTC	CASSYSGTEQFF
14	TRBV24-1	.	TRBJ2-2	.	TGTGCCACCAGGCGACAAGGAGTCGCCGGGGAGCTGTTTTTT	CATRRQGVAGELFF
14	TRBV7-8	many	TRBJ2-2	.	TGTGCCAGCAGCGCGCAGGGAAGGGCCGGGGAGCTGTTTTTT	CASSAQGRAGELFF
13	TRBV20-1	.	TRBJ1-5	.	TGCAGTGCTCTGTTGGTGGGCAATCAGCCCCAGCATTTT	CSALLVGNQPQHF
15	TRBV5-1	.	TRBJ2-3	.	TGCGCCAGCAGCTTGGGGATATCTAGCACAGATACGCAGTATTTT	CASSLGISSTDTQYF
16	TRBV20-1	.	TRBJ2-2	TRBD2	TGCAGTGCTAGAGATCCCCAGCGGGAGGACACCGGGGAGCTGTTTTTT	CSARDPQREDTGELFF
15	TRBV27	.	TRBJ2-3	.	TGTGCCAGCAGCCCGGGACTCAAGAGCACAGATACGCAGTATTTT	CASSPGLKSTDTQYF